This T cell receptor (beta chain) appears in the sequencing data of a study of CD8 T cells in ankylosing spondylitis. This clonotype was detected ten times or more. As yet, its antigen is unknown. CDR1 is MDHEN and CDR2 is SYDVKM in the germline V gene. The CDR3 length is 14 residues. V lost 6 bases, J lost 6 bases, and 9 bases stayed unmatched. Findings and caveats of the study: Prior work had noted some motif variants in reactive arthritis blood and synovial fluid. Significantly higher representation of disease-linked clones was reported for matched ankylosing spondylitis synovial fluid.

TCRdb re-analysed the 5' RACE reads in MiXCR, keeping a single row per CDR3 protein. The table lists around 18,000 distinct CDR3 sequences, roughly 8.2% of them singletons, with about a third in the top ten. This TCR was sampled from a male donor with ankylosing spondylitis or in good health (not recorded which). The V call is TRBV28, the J call TRBJ2-3, with 7 bases aligning to TRBD2. Sequenced input: blood. The CDR3 nucleotides read TGTGCCAGCAGGACGGGAGGATCAGGGGATACGCAGTATTTT. This codes for CASRTGGSGDTQYF.